This section outlines one T cell receptor (beta chain) sequence together with its context. Its antigen specificity is not known. One base away there is no much larger clone; base qualities are not given. A distance of 16 bases separates the germline ends of V and J, which lose 3 bases and 5 bases respectively. CDR3 length: 15 amino acids, cysteine to phenylalanine. The retained sequence is limited to the CDR3, 45 bases, with the frame set at the first base. As encoded in the germline V gene (reference sequence), CDR1 is LNHDA while CDR2 is SQIVND. The intended sense of this specimen's time point label: about 28 days (+/-7) after the second vaccine dose. AZD1222 recipients whose second dose came at about 4 weeks and those whose second dose came at about 12 weeks were combined into one group, since spike-specific TCR depth and breadth did not differ between the two schedules. Vaccinee samples were obtained from the UK trials COV001 and COV002, which included a single-blind randomized controlled phase 2/3 trial of AZD1222 (ChAdOx1 nCoV-19) in healthy adults. For TCRbeta chain sequencing, PBMC samples were collected from trial participants at day 0 and at day 28 after the second dose.

This sample was taken from a study of T cell responses to AZD1222 COVID-19 vaccine (dated by TCRdb to the early 2020s). As for the study more broadly: A total of just over 230 trial participants underwent TCR sequencing, of whom some 210 received two doses of AZD1222 and about 25 received two doses of the MenACWY control vaccine. Trial participants were enrolled by age into 18-55, 56-69 and 70-plus year subgroups, with around 140, 26 and 57 TCR-sequenced participants respectively.

The paper's findings and limits, for the study overall: No day 14 peak-response samples were available, so repertoires were characterized only after the peak T cell response. Epitopes outside the regions mutated in the B.1.351 and B.1.1.7 variants were reportedly recognized by nearly half of the unique spike-specific TCRs. Conclusions about previously exposed vaccinees were limited because only six or seven AZD1222 recipients were SARS-CoV-2 seropositive at baseline. Vaccine-associated CD4 TCRs spanned the whole spike protein, with dominant responses in regions 160-218 and 743-854. Most participants were white British and females outnumbered males, and the authors suggested that clonal diversity may have been underestimated. After two AZD1222 doses, spike-specific TCR breadth and depth were significantly higher than at day 0 and than in MenACWY recipients. In the small 56-69-year group, the increase in depth fell short of significance, most likely because of low power.

The CDR3 regions of human TCRbeta chains were analyzed by immunosequencing. The original methods were these. Repertoire TCRs were checked for matches against a reference library of SARS-CoV-2-specific TCRs that had been generated using the MIRA antigen-specificity platform. Breadth meant the fraction of unique TCRs that were SARS-CoV-2-associated, whereas depth meant the fraction of total T cells that were SARS-CoV-2-associated. Each spike-specific TCR was assigned to its reactive spike region and to a CD4 or CD8 class using the MIRA data. Log10-transformed breadth and depth values were compared by one-way ANOVA with Sidak's multiple comparisons tests. TCRdb took over this immuneACCESS table, retaining in-frame rearrangements with V and J assigned. Such tables are incomplete; in checked studies, under half of the missing clones stem from an unresolved V gene, and the remainder is unexplained. V and J calls and clone size are given by that table; D and trimming were obtained from the DNA. For this sample the table gives under 150,000 clones, of which about 91% were detected only once. The ten largest account for 9% to 9.5% of the sample.

The source was peripheral blood, collected 28 days after the second AZD1222 dose. The V gene is TRBV19 and the J gene is TRBJ1-2; the D segment could be TRBD1, given 6 matching bases. This clonotype was obtained from an adult who received the AZD1222 COVID-19 vaccine. The CDR3 loop reads CASSIGQRVWYGYTF. The DNA sequence follows: TGTGCCAGTAGTATTGGACAGAGAGTTTGGTATGGCTACACCTTC.